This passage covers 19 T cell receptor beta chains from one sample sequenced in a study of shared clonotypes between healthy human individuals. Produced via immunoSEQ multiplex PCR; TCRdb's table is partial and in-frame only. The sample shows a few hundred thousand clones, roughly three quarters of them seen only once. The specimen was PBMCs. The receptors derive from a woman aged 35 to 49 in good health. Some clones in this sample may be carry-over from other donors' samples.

The CDR3 sequence: CASSYGVTEQYF. The CDR3 DNA reads as TGTGCCAGCAGTTACGGAGTTACGGAGCAGTACTTC. V is TRBV6-5 and J is TRBJ2-7; the D is unclear. The CDR3 has 12 amino acids. Trimming took off 2 bases at V and 7 bases at J, with 9 bases between the two ends. In germline, CDR1 is MNHEY, CDR2 SVGAGI.

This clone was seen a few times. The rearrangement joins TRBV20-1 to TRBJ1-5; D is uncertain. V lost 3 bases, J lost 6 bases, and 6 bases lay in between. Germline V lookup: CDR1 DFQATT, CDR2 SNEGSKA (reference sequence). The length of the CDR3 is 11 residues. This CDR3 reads CSASSSQPQHF. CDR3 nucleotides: TGCAGTGCTAGTTCGAGTCAGCCCCAGCATTTT.

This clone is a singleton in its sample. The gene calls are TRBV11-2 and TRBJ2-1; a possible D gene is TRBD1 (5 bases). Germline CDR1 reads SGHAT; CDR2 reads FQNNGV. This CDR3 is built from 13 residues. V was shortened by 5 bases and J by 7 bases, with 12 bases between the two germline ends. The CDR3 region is CASSLQALNEQFF. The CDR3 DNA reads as TGTGCCAGCAGCCTACAGGCATTGAATGAGCAGTTCTTC.

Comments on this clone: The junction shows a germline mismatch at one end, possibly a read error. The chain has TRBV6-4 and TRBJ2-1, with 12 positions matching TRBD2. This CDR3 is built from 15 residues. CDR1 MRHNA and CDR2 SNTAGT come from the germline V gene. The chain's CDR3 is CASSETSGSHNEQLF. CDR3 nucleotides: TGTGCCAGCAGTGAGACTAGCGGGAGCCACAATGAGCAGCTCTTC.

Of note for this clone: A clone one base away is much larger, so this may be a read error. The DNA for the CDR3 is TGTGCCAGTAGTCCCGCTGCGCTTCAAGATGGGCAGTTCTTC. This gives the protein CASSPAALQDGQFF. The rearrangement joins TRBV19 to TRBJ2-1; D uncertain. V lost 5 bases and J 12 bases, leaving 20 bases between the germline ends. CDR3 length: 14 amino acids. Germline-derived CDR1 and CDR2 are LNHDA and SQIVND (reference sequence).

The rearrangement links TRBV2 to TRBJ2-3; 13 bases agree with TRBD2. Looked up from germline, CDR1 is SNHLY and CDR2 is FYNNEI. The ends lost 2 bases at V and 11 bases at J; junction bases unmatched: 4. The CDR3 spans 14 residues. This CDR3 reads CASSETTSGRLQYF. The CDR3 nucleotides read TGTGCCAGCAGTGAAACGACTAGCGGGAGGTTGCAGTATTTT. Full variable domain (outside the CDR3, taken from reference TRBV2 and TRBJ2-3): EPEVTQTPSHQVTQMGQEVILRCVPISNHLYFYWYRQILGQKVEFLVSFYNNEISEKSEIFDDQFSVERPDGSNFTLKIRSTKLEDSAMYFCASSETTSGRLQYFGPGTRLTVL.

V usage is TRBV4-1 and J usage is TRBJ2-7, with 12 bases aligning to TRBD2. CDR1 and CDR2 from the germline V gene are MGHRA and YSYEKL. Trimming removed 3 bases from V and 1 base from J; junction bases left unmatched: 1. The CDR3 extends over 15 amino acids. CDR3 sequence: CASSQTSGRSYEQYF. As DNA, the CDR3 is TGCGCCAGCAGCCAGACTAGCGGGAGATCCTACGAGCAGTACTTC.

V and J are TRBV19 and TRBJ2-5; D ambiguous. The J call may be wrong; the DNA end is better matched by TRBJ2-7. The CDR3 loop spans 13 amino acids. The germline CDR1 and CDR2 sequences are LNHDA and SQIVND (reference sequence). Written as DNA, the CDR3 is TGTGCCACAAAGGCTGGTAATTCCTACGAGCAGTACTTC. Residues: CATKAGNSYEQYF.

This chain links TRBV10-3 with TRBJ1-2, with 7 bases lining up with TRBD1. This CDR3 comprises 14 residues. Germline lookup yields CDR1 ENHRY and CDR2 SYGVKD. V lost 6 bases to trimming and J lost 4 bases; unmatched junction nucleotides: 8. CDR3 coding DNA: TGTGCCATCAGCCTACAGGGGCTTGGCTATGGCTACACCTTC. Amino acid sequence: CAISLQGLGYGYTF.

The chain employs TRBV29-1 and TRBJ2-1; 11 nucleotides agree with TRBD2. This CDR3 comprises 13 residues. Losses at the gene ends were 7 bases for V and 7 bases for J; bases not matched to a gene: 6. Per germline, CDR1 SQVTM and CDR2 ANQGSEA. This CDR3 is CSGGLAGGNEQFF. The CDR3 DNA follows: TGCAGCGGGGGGCTAGCGGGAGGTAATGAGCAGTTCTTC.

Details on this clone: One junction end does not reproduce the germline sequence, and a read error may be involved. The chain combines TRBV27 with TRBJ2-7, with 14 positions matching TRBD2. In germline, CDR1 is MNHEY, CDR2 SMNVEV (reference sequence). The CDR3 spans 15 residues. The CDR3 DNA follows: TGTGCCAGCAGCAGGGGGGGACTAGCGGGAGTGGATTTCGCCTTC. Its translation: CASSRGGLAGVDFAF.

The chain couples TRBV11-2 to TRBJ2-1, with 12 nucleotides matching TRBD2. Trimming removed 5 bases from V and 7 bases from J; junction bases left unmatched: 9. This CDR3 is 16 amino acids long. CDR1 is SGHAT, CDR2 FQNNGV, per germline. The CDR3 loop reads CASSPLAGGPGNEQFF. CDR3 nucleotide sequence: TGTGCCAGCAGCCCCCTAGCGGGAGGGCCGGGAAATGAGCAGTTCTTC.

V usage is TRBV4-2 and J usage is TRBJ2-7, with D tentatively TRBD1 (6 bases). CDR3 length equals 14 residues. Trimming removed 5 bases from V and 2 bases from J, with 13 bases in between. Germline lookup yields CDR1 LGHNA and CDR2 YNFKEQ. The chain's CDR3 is CASSLWDNPYEQYF. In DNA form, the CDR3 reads TGTGCCAGCAGCTTGTGGGACAACCCCTACGAGCAGTACTTC.

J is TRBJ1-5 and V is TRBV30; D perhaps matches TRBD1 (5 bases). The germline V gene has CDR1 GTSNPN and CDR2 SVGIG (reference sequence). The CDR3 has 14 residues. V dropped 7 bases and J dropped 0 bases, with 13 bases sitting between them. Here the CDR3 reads CAFDSAYSNQPQHF. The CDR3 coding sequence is TGTGCCTTTGACAGCGCTTATAGCAATCAGCCCCAGCATTTT.

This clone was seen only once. The CDR3 DNA follows: TGCACCAGCAGCTCCGGGAAACCCCGGTACGAGCAGTACTTC. Its protein is CTSSSGKPRYEQYF. The chain is built from TRBV1 and TRBJ2-7; no DNA check was done on the table's D call, TRBD2. TRBV1 constitutes a pseudogene. This CDR3 has 14 residues.

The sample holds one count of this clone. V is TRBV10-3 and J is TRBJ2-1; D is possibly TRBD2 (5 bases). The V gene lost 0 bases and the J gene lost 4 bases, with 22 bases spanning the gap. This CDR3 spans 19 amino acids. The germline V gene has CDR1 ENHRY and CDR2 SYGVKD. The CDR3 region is CAISESLFSRRMSYNEQFF. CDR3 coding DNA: TGTGCCATCAGTGAGTCGCTTTTTTCTAGGAGGATGTCGTACAATGAGCAGTTCTTC.

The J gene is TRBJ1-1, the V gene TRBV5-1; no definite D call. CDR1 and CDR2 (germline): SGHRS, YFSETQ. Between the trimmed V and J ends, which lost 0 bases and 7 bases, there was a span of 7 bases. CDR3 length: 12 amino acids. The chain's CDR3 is CASSLAGLEAFF. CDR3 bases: TGCGCCAGCAGCTTGGCCGGCCTTGAAGCTTTCTTT.

The CDR3 region has the DNA TGCGCCAGCAGCTTCGACAGCTCTAACTATGGCTACACCTTC. It specifies CASSFDSSNYGYTF. The V call is TRBV5-1, the J call TRBJ1-2; the D gene is possibly TRBD1 (5 bases). Germline loops: CDR1 SGHRS, CDR2 YFSETQ. The CDR3 is 14 amino acids. Between the trimmed V and J ends, which lost 2 bases and 0 bases, there was a span of 8 bases.

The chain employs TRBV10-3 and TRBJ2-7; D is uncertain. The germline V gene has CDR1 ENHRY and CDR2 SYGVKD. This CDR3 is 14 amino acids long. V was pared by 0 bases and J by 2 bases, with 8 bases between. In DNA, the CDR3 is TGTGCCATCAGTGAGTCTACCGTGACCTACGAGCAGTACTTC. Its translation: CAISESTVTYEQYF.